This T cell receptor beta chain came from a study of cytomegalovirus exposure and HLA in healthy donors. Study conclusions and caveats: A later analysis linked a missense variant in DCLRE1C to the trimming of TCR beta V and J genes. As was reported, the classifier diagnosed cytomegalovirus status with high specificity and sensitivity.

With 60 Vbeta and 13 Jbeta primers, the PCR was carried out. How the authors handled the data: An analysis that came later counted 80 million or so unique TCR beta chains, about 10 million shared. Produced via immunoSEQ multiplex PCR; TCRdb's table is partial and in-frame only. V, J and clone size reflect that table, while D and trimming were determined from the DNA. The sample records over 150,000 clones, about 71% being singletons. The V gene's germline CDR1 is LNHDA and CDR2 SQIVND (reference sequence). The CDR3 is made up of 15 amino acids. V dropped 3 bases and J dropped 5 bases, with 16 bases sitting between them. Of note for this clone: Antigen specificity is unknown.

The chain recombines TRBV19 with TRBJ1-1, with D perhaps matching TRBD1 (5 bases). The TCR originated in a woman aged 30 to 39 in good health and CMV-seronegative. The sequencing input was PBMCs. In DNA form, the CDR3 reads TGTGCCAGTAGTATGGGTCGGGGGTGGATTACTGAAGCTTTCTTT. Its protein is CASSMGRGWITEAFF.